The clone carrying this T cell receptor beta chain was seen a handful of times. Trimming shortened V by 10 bases and J by 4 bases, and 8 bases separated the two germline ends. In germline, CDR1 is MNHEY, CDR2 SVGAGI. The CDR3 has 11 amino acids. The sample belongs to a study of blood T cells in healthy people across ages. The second PCR ran about 7 to 12 cycles with a sample-barcoded 5' primer and J-beta primers. TCRdb re-derived calls from the 5' RACE reads in MiXCR, one entry per CDR3 protein. The sample yields some 1.7 million distinct CDR3 sequences, 28% seen once. The chain recombines TRBV6-5 with TRBJ1-5; D uncertain. Input material: blood. The receptor's source is a woman aged 25 to 45 in good health. CDR3 sequence: CAIGPNQPQHF. In nucleotides, the CDR3 is TGTGCCATCGGCCCAAATCAGCCCCAGCATTTT.